The 28 T cell receptor beta chains below come from one sample, sequenced in a study of cytomegalovirus exposure and HLA in healthy donors. Primers: 60 Vbeta forward and 13 Jbeta reverse. This table comes from immunoSEQ multiplex PCR, and its TCRdb copy is limited to in-frame clones, with some not included. The repertoire holds 150,000 to 200,000 clones, with 79% as singletons. The sample comprised PBMCs. The receptors were gathered from a woman in her thirties or forties in good health and CMV-seronegative.

The sample holds a few counts of this clone. The chain couples TRBV4-3 to TRBJ2-1; 9 bases align to TRBD2. Per the germline V gene, CDR1 is LGHNA and CDR2 is YSLEER. This CDR3 spans 16 amino acids. The J segment lost 8 bases and the V segment lost 2 bases, leaving 10 bases of the junction unmatched. The CDR3 DNA is TGCGCCAGCAGCCAAATCGGTGCGGGAGGGCCCGATGAGCAGTTCTTC. Translation: CASSQIGAGGPDEQFF.

A single count supports this clone. V gene TRBV11-2 combines with J gene TRBJ2-3; 7 bases are shared with TRBD2. The CDR3 has 15 amino acids. Trimming cost V 6 bases and J 2 bases; bases outside gene matches: 8. Looked up from germline, CDR1 is SGHAT and CDR2 is FQNNGV. In DNA form, the CDR3 reads TGTGCCAGCAGTCCCGGGACTACCACCACAGATACGCAGTATTTT. Amino acids: CASSPGTTTTDTQYF.

The chain carries TRBV5-4 and TRBJ2-5; tentatively, D is TRBD1 (6 bases). Germline V gene lookup returns CDR1 SGHNT and CDR2 YYREEE (reference sequence). V was trimmed by 3 bases and J by 2 bases, leaving 14 bases between them. The CDR3 has 15 residues. The DNA for the CDR3 is TGTGCCAGCAGCTATACCCAGGGGTCACAAGAGACCCAGTACTTC. Translating gives CASSYTQGSQETQYF.

This clone turned up a few times. The germline gene is not matched at one end of the junction; a read error may be the cause. This chain joins TRBV7-7 and TRBJ2-5, with 10 bases that match TRBD1. The CDR3 has 17 amino acids. The germline CDR1 and CDR2 sequences are SSHAT and FNYEAQ (reference sequence). The CDR3 nucleotides read TGTGCTAGCAGCGGAGATGACAGGGGGCATTTCTGGGAGACCCAGTACTTC. This translates into CASSGDDRGHFWETQYF.

This clone was seen a single time. The V call is TRBV4-1, the J call TRBJ1-6; 12 positions match TRBD1. Looked up from germline, CDR1 is MGHRA and CDR2 is YSYEKL. Losses at the gene ends were 4 bases for V and 9 bases for J; bases not matched to a gene: 4. The CDR3 contains 15 residues. The DNA of the CDR3 is TGCGCCAGCAGCCTGGGACAGGGGGCGGGTTCACCCCTCCACTTT. This codes for CASSLGQGAGSPLHF.

This sequence joins TRBV30 and TRBJ1-4; TRBD1 is a possible D gene (6 bases). The germline CDR1 and CDR2 sequences are GTSNPN and SVGIG (reference sequence). The CDR3 loop spans 14 amino acids. Trimming cost V 5 bases and J 0 bases, with 10 bases left between them. CDR3 sequence: CAWSQGPTNEKLFF. The CDR3 nucleotides are TGTGCCTGGTCCCAGGGGCCAACTAATGAAAAACTGTTTTTT.

The V and J genes are TRBV6-4 and TRBJ2-2, with D unresolved. The ends were cut back, 2 bases at V and 6 bases at J, with 7 bases in the middle. The CDR3 sequence is 13 residues long. Germline CDR1 is MRHNA and CDR2 is SNTAGT. In nucleotides, the CDR3 is TGTGCCAGCAGTGACCTAGAGTCCGGGGAGCTGTTTTTT. Protein: CASSDLESGELFF.

The chain carries TRBV4-1 and TRBJ2-7; TRBD1 matches 9 bases. V gave up 2 bases and J gave up 6 bases; unmatched junction bases: 11. Germline-derived CDR1 and CDR2 are MGHRA and YSYEKL. CDR3 length equals 16 residues. The CDR3, as DNA: TGCGCCAGCAGCCAAAATACCGGGACAGGGTATCGCGAGCAGTACTTC. It yields the protein CASSQNTGTGYREQYF.

This clone has a handful of counts. The chain uses TRBV6-5 and TRBJ2-5; 12 bases are shared with TRBD1. Germline V lookup: CDR1 MNHEY, CDR2 SVGAGI. The CDR3 is 15 amino acids. J lost 5 bases, V lost 6 bases, and 7 bases had no gene match. The CDR3, as DNA: TGTGCCAGCAGCCGGGACAGGGGGCTCACGGAGACCCAGTACTTC. The encoded protein is CASSRDRGLTETQYF.

This chain links TRBV5-1 with TRBJ2-2, with a possible D match to TRBD2 (5 bases). Looked up from germline, CDR1 is SGHRS and CDR2 is YFSETQ. The CDR3 consists of 15 residues. V lost 3 bases and J lost 2, with 11 bases in between. The CDR3 DNA reads as TGCGCCAGCAGCTCAGGACTTATAAACACCGGGGAGCTGTTTTTT. This sequence encodes CASSSGLINTGELFF.

The CDR3 nucleotides read TGTGCCAGCAGCCTTTCCCCTCAGGGGGCGGATACGCAGTATTTT. This codes for CASSLSPQGADTQYF. The chain is built from TRBV9 and TRBJ2-3; 8 bases match TRBD1. The CDR3 totals 15 residues. In germline, CDR1 is SGDLS, CDR2 YYNGEE. J was trimmed by 6 bases and V by 4 bases; bases with no gene match: 10.

The chain joins TRBV27 to TRBJ2-1, with D unresolved. This CDR3 spans 15 amino acids. CDR1 is MNHEY and CDR2 is SMNVEV in the germline V gene (reference sequence). V lost 2 bases and J 4 bases, leaving 12 bases between the germline ends. For the CDR3, the DNA is TGTGCCAGCAGTTTAGACGCCAGGATGTACAATGAGCAGTTCTTC. Its translation is CASSLDARMYNEQFF.

J is TRBJ2-7 and V is TRBV27; D gene ambiguous. Per the germline V gene, CDR1 is MNHEY and CDR2 is SMNVEV (reference sequence). The CDR3 is 14 amino acids. Trimming cost V 6 bases and J 6 bases, with 18 bases left between them. The CDR3 bases are TGTGCCAGCAGCCTTGATTTACAGCTACGCGAGCAGTACTTC. Translation gives CASSLDLQLREQYF.

The V gene is TRBV10-2, the J gene TRBJ1-4; D perhaps matches TRBD1 (5 bases). Per germline, CDR1 WSHSY and CDR2 SAAADI. The CDR3 extends over 13 amino acids. Between the trimmed V and J ends, which lost 8 bases and 0 bases, there was a span of 7 bases. The CDR3 protein is CASQGPTNEKLFF. The CDR3, as DNA: TGCGCCAGCCAGGGTCCAACTAATGAAAAACTGTTTTTT.

This CDR3 is CASSQTRVSTNEKLFF. The DNA of the CDR3 is TGTGCCAGCAGCCAAACGAGGGTATCAACTAATGAAAAACTGTTTTTT. V is TRBV7-8 and J is TRBJ1-4; D is unclear. Germline-derived CDR1 and CDR2 are SGHVS and FQNEAQ. V lost 5 bases and J lost 0, with 13 bases in between. The CDR3 runs to 16 residues.

This clone showed up just once. Other nucleotide sequences in the sample specify the same CDR3. This chain links TRBV18 with TRBJ1-2; 9 nucleotides align to TRBD1. V lost 6 bases and J lost 5; bases outside the gene matches: 4. The CDR3 spans 13 residues. Germline V gene lookup returns CDR1 KGHSH and CDR2 LQKENI. CDR3 nucleotides: TGTGCCAGCTCTCCTGACAGGGGGTATGGCTACACCTTC. This encodes CASSPDRGYGYTF.

This clone was detected once. The rearrangement joins TRBV6-6 to TRBJ1-4; D not certain. V dropped 7 bases and J dropped 13 bases, with 13 bases sitting between them. The CDR3 is made up of 11 amino acids. Germline V CDR1 and CDR2: MNHNY, SVGAGI (reference sequence). As DNA, the CDR3 is TGTGCCAGCACCCCTGGGCTTGGACTGTTTTTT. It specifies CASTPGLGLFF.

The chain links TRBV28 to TRBJ2-5; D perhaps matches TRBD1 (6 bases). Germline CDR1 is MDHEN and CDR2 is SYDVKM. The V and J ends lost 7 bases and 4 bases respectively, with 16 bases between them. The CDR3 length is 14 residues. This CDR3 is CASNRQVPRETQYF. The CDR3, as DNA: TGTGCCAGCAATCGACAGGTCCCAAGAGAGACCCAGTACTTC.

This clone was seen many times. The chain joins TRBV27 to TRBJ1-5, with D perhaps matching TRBD1 (5 bases). Between the trimmed V and J ends, which lost 6 bases and 3 bases, there was a span of 12 bases. Germline CDR1 MNHEY, CDR2 SMNVEV (reference sequence). The CDR3 contains 14 residues. The CDR3 sequence: CASRVAGLNQPQHF. For the CDR3, the DNA is TGTGCCAGCAGGGTAGCGGGGCTCAATCAGCCCCAGCATTTT.

The V gene is TRBV19, the J gene TRBJ2-1, with 11 bases lining up with TRBD2. The V gene's germline CDR1 is LNHDA and CDR2 SQIVND (reference sequence). The ends lost 5 bases at V and 5 bases at J; junction bases unmatched: 14. This CDR3 has 18 amino acids. The CDR3: CASSASSLAGGLHNEQFF. CDR3 DNA: TGTGCCAGTAGTGCCTCCTCTCTAGCGGGGGGCCTCCACAATGAGCAGTTCTTC.

This chain links TRBV19 with TRBJ2-7; D is unclear. The germline V and J ends were trimmed by 5 bases and 5 bases, with 16 bases remaining between them. Germline lookup yields CDR1 LNHDA and CDR2 SQIVND (reference sequence). The CDR3 consists of 14 residues. The DNA of the CDR3 is TGTGCCAGTAGTGTACTAATCGCGAGCGACGAGCAGTACTTC. As protein: CASSVLIASDEQYF. Together with reference TRBV19 and TRBJ2-7, the CDR3 gives the full variable domain: DGGITQSPKYLFRKEGQNVTLSCEQNLNHDAMYWYRQDPGQGLRLIYYSQIVNDFQKGDIAEGYSVSREKKESFPLTVTSAQKNPTAFYLCASSVLIASDEQYFGPGTRLTVT.

The rearrangement joins TRBV19 to TRBJ2-3; D is unclear. Trimming took off 0 bases at V and 2 bases at J, with 15 bases between the two ends. The CDR3 consists of 17 residues. Germline assignment: CDR1 LNHDA and CDR2 SQIVND (reference sequence). CDR3 sequence: CASSIDRSRAFTDTQYF. The CDR3 coding sequence is TGTGCCAGTAGTATAGATCGGAGCAGAGCCTTCACAGATACGCAGTATTTT.

Remarks on this clone: One end of the junction is discordant with germline, which a read error may explain. The CDR3 DNA reads as TGTGCTAGCAGCGCGGGGTCGAACACCGGGGAGCTGTTTTTT. This sequence encodes CASSAGSNTGELFF. This rearrangement joins TRBV7-7 to TRBJ2-2, with D maybe TRBD2 (6 bases). This CDR3 region has 14 residues. The germline V gene encodes CDR1 SSHAT and CDR2 FNYEAQ (reference sequence).

The DNA for the CDR3 is TGTGCCATCAATCGGTCCGGGAGACAGAACACTGAAGCTTTCTTT. The encoded protein is CAINRSGRQNTEAFF. J is TRBJ1-1 and V is TRBV10-3; D gene unclear. The germline V and J ends were trimmed by 7 bases and 1 base, with 16 bases remaining between them. The CDR3 covers 15 residues. Germline V gene data show CDR1 as ENHRY and CDR2 as SYGVKD.

There are a few counts of this clone. V is TRBV6-5 and J is TRBJ1-2; D is perhaps TRBD1 (6 bases). The V and J ends lost 4 bases and 3 bases respectively, with 18 bases between them. Per the germline V gene, CDR1 is MNHEY and CDR2 is SVGAGI. The CDR3 totals 16 residues. The DNA for the CDR3 is TGTGCCAGCAGTTCGGGACACCTTTCACGGGACTATGGCTACACCTTC. It codes for CASSSGHLSRDYGYTF.

This chain uses TRBV7-9 with TRBJ1-3; no clear D. The V end lost 1 base, the J end lost 0 bases, and 10 bases lay between the germline ends. The CDR3 sequence is 16 residues long. Per the germline V gene, CDR1 is SEHNR and CDR2 is FQNEAQ (reference sequence). This CDR3 is CASSLDPRDSGNTIYF. Written as DNA, the CDR3 is TGTGCCAGCAGCTTAGACCCGAGAGACTCTGGAAACACCATATATTTT.

This sequence joins TRBV6-5 and TRBJ1-1; a weak D match, TRBD1 (6 bases). Germline loops: CDR1 MNHEY, CDR2 SVGAGI. The V and J ends lost 0 bases and 7 bases respectively, with 15 bases between them. The CDR3 length is 15 residues. The CDR3 nucleotides read TGTGCCAGCAGTTACTCGAGCGGGGGGCGCAGTGAAGCTTTCTTT. Translating gives CASSYSSGGRSEAFF.

As regards this clone: The sample contains more than one DNA sequence encoding this CDR3. J is TRBJ2-7 and V is TRBV5-1, with 7 positions matching TRBD2. J lost 3 bases, V lost 4 bases, and 10 bases had no gene match. Per the germline V gene, CDR1 is SGHRS and CDR2 is YFSETQ. This CDR3 has 15 residues. The CDR3 DNA is TGCGCCAGCAGCCCCGACCGGGGAGGGAGCTACGAGCAGTACTTC. It is translated as CASSPDRGGSYEQYF.